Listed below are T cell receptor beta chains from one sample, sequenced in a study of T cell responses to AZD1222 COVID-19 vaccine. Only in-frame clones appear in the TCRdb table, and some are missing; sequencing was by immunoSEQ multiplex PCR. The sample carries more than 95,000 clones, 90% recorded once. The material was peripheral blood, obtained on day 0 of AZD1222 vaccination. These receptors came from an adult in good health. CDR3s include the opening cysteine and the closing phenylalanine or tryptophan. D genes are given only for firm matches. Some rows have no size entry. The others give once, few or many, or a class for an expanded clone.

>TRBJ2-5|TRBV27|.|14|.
TGTGCCAGCAGTTTTACGAGAAACCAAGAGACCCAGTACTTC
CASSFTRNQETQYF
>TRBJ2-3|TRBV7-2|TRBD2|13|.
TGTGCCAGCAGCCGGGACAGCGGGAGGTCGCAGTATTTT
CASSRDSGRSQYF
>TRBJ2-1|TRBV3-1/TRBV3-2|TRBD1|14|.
TGTGCCAGCAGCCAAAACCGGGACAGGGAAATTGAGTTCTTC
CASSQNRDREIEFF
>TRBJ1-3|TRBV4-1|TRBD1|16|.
TGCGCCAGCAGCCACGGACAGGGTTCAGGAGGAAACACCATATATTTT
CASSHGQGSGGNTIYF
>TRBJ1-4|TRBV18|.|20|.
TGTGCCAGCTCACCACCGCTTCTAGATCGATCCGCTTCAACTAATGAAAAACTGTTTTTT
CASSPPLLDRSASTNEKLFF
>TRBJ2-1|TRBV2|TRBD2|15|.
TGTGCCAGCAGTGAACAGGGAGGGTTGCGGAATGAGCAGTTCTTC
CASSEQGGLRNEQFF
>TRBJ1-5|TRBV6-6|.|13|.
TGTGCCAGCAGGGCCGATAGCAATCAGCCCCAGCATTTT
CASRADSNQPQHF
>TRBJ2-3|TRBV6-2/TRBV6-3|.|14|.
TGTGCCAGCAGCATGGTGCGCGGCACAGATACGCAGTATTTT
CASSMVRGTDTQYF
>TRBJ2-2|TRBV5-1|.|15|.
TGCGCCAGCAGCTTACCCAGGGGAAGTACCGGGGAGCTGTTTTTT
CASSLPRGSTGELFF
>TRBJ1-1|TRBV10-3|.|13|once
TGTGCCATCAGTACCACAGATAACACTGAAGCTTTCTTT
CAISTTDNTEAFF
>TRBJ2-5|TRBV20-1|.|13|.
TGCAGTGCTAGTAAGCTAGTCCAGGAGACCCAGTACTTC
CSASKLVQETQYF
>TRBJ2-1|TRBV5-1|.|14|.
TGCGCCAGCAGCGTACCGGGAAATTACAATGAGCAGTTCTTC
CASSVPGNYNEQFF
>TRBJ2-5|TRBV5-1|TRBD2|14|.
TGCGCCAGCAGCTTGGACGGCGGGAGGCAGACCCAGTACTTC
CASSLDGGRQTQYF
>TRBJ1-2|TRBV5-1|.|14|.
TGCGCCAGCAGCCTCGGACGGGGAGAAGGGGGCTACACCTTC
CASSLGRGEGGYTF
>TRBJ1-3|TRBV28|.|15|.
TGTGCCAGCAGTTCGGGACCCCAACGGAGAAACACCATATATTTT
CASSSGPQRRNTIYF
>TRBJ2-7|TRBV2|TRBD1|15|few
TGTGCCAGCAGCCCCTTGACAGGGGGCATCGACGAGCAGTACTTC
CASSPLTGGIDEQYF
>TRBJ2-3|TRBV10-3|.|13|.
TGTGCCATCAGGCCCGCGGGACCCGGTACGCAGTATTTT
CAIRPAGPGTQYF
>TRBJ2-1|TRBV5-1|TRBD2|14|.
TGCGCCAGCGGCCCCGGGACTAGTTACAATGAGCAGTTCTTC
CASGPGTSYNEQFF
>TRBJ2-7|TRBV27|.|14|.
TGTGCCAGCCGACAGGACTTGAGCTCCTACGAGCAGTACTTC
CASRQDLSSYEQYF
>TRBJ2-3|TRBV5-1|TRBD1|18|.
TGCGCCAGCAGCTTGGGGGACAGGGGGCCCTTTGGCACAGATACGCAGTATTTT
CASSLGDRGPFGTDTQYF
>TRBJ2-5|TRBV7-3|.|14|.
TGTGCCAGCAGCCAGGTTGGGGGACAAGAGACCCAGTACTTC
CASSQVGGQETQYF
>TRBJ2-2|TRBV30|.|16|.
TGTGCCTGGAGTGTTCATGTGGGGCCCGTGGTCGGGGAGCTGTTTTTT
CAWSVHVGPVVGELFF
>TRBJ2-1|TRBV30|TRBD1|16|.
TGTGCCTGGATGGTTGCGGGACAGGCTATAAACAATGAGCAGTTCTTC
CAWMVAGQAINNEQFF
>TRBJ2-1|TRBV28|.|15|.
TGTGCCAGCAGTTTGGTGACGTCGGCTATCAATGAGCAGTTCTTC
CASSLVTSAINEQFF
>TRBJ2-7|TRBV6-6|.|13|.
TGTGCCAGCAGTTCCCCACCCGGCGGCGAGCAGTACTTC
CASSSPPGGEQYF
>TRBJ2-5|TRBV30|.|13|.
TGTGCCTGGGGCCGGGGGTACCAAGAGACCCAGTACTTC
CAWGRGYQETQYF
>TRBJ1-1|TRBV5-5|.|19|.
TGTGCCAGCAGGATTAATGTTGGACAGTCGATGGGGCGAAAAACTGAAGCTTTCTTT
CASRINVGQSMGRKTEAFF
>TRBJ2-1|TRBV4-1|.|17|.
TGCGCCAGCAGCCAATCCTCTACTGACTCGATCTACAATGAGCAGTTCTTC
CASSQSSTDSIYNEQFF
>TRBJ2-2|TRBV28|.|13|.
TGTGCCAGCAGCTTCGCGAACACCGGGGAGCTGTTTTTT
CASSFANTGELFF
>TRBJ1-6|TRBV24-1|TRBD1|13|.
TGTGCCACCAGTAGGGACAGCAATTCACCCCTCCACTTT
CATSRDSNSPLHF
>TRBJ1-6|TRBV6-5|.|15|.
TGTGCCAGCAGTTGGTACGGGACCGATAATTCACCCCTCCACTTT
CASSWYGTDNSPLHF
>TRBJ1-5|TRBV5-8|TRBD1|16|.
TGTGCCAGCAGCTTGGAGACAGGGCGGGGCAATCAGCCCCAGCATTTT
CASSLETGRGNQPQHF
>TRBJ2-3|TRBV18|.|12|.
TGTGCCAGCTCAACAAGCACAGATACGCAGTATTTT
CASSTSTDTQYF
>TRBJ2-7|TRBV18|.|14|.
TGTGCCAGCTCACCAGACGGACTCTCCTACGAGCAGTACTTC
CASSPDGLSYEQYF
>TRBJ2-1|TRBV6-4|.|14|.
TGTGCCAGCAGTGACTCTCTTGAAGTAAATGAGCAGTTCTTC
CASSDSLEVNEQFF
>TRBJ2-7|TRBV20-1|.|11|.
TGCAGTGCCGGGGACGCCTACGAGCAGTACTTC
CSAGDAYEQYF
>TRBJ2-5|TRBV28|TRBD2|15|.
TGTGCCAGCAGGTCTGACGGGAGGGCCGGTGAGACCCAGTACTTC
CASRSDGRAGETQYF
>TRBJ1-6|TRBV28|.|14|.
TGTGCCAGCAGTTCACCACCAGGGTATTCACCCCTCCACTTT
CASSSPPGYSPLHF
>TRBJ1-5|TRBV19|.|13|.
TGTGCCAGTAGCCCGGGGTATGGTCAGCCCCAGCATTTT
CASSPGYGQPQHF
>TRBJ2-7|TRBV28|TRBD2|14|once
TGTGCCAGCCGGTCAACTAGCGGGAGTTACGAGCAGTACTTC
CASRSTSGSYEQYF
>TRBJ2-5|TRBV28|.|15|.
TGTGCCAGCAGTGGGGCCGGGACGACACAAGAGACCCAGTACTTC
CASSGAGTTQETQYF
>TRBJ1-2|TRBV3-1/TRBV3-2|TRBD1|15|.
TGTGCCAGCAGCCGCGGGCAGGGGGTACTTGGGGGCTACACCTTC
CASSRGQGVLGGYTF
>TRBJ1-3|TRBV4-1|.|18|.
TGCGCCAGCAGCCAAGAGTTGGGGGGGCGTCAATCTGGAAACACCATATATTTT
CASSQELGGRQSGNTIYF